This record concerns one TCR beta chain sequence. Its target is unknown. In the PCR, 60 Vbeta and 13 Jbeta primers were used. Generated by immunoSEQ multiplex PCR, the TCRdb table keeps only in-frame clones and is missing some. The sample lists about 170,000 clones, around 78% occurring once. CDR3 length equals 14 residues. Germline values: CDR1 SEHNR, CDR2 FQNEAQ (reference sequence). V lost 4 bases, J lost 4 bases, and 1 base stayed unmatched. The sample comes from a study of cytomegalovirus exposure and HLA in healthy donors. Study conclusions and caveats: Among the most significant clusters, several appeared linked to common viral pathogens in a later analysis. CMV serostatus was the only immune exposure information that was available. High sensitivity and specificity were reportedly achieved when the classifier diagnosed cytomegalovirus status.

The genes are TRBV7-9 and TRBJ1-2; 12 bases map to TRBD1. The source is a woman in her 30s in good health and CMV-seropositive. Sequencing was performed on PBMCs. CDR3 in amino acids: CASSWGQGAYGYTF. The CDR3 DNA sequence: TGTGCCAGCAGCTGGGGACAGGGGGCCTATGGCTACACCTTC.